This T cell receptor (beta chain) came from a study of vaccination effects on CD4 cells after COVID-19. For the study at large: The post-vaccine samples were taken, at the median, 72 days after the second dose. Cultures of about 2 million PBMC per well contained 9 to 10 IU/ml IL-2 plus 10 ug/ml peptides.

The CDR3 is made up of 16 amino acids. J gave up 3 bases and V 4 bases, and 8 bases lay outside the gene matches. CDR1 MNHEY and CDR2 SVGAGI come from the germline V gene. Data came from immunoSEQ multiplex PCR; TCRdb stores just in-frame clones and leaves some out. The sample has about 66,000 clones, under 80% seen once. This clone has just a few counts. Its antigen is not known. Scientists isolated CD4+ T cells after an approximately 11-day culture period ended. Vaccination of participants consisted of two doses of either the BNT162b2 or mRNA-1273 vaccine. IL-2 medium took the place of half the medium on both days 3 and 7.

The source material was CD4+ T cells from PBMCs cultured without peptide, sampled after COVID-19 vaccination. The V call is TRBV6-5, the J call TRBJ2-2, with 7 bases that match TRBD2. The TCR comes from a human donor who received a COVID-19 vaccine. This CDR3 is CASSSPYGGDTGELFF. The CDR3, as DNA: TGTGCCAGCAGTTCGCCCTATGGGGGGGACACCGGGGAGCTGTTTTTT.